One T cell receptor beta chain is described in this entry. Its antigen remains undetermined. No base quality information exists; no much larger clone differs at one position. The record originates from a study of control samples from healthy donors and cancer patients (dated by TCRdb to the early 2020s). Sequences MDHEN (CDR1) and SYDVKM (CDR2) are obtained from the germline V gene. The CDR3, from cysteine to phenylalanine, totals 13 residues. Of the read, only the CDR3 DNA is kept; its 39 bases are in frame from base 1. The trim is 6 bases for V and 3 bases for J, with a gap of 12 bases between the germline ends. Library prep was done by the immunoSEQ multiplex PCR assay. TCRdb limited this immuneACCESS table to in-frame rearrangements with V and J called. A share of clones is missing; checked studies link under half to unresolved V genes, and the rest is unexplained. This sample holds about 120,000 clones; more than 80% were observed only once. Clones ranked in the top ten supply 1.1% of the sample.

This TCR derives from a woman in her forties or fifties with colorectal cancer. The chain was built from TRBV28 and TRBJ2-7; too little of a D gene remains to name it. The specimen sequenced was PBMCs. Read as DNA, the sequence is TGTGCCAGCAGCCGCAGGCTTAGCTACGAGCAGTACTTC. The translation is CASSRRLSYEQYF.